This T cell receptor (beta chain) was recorded in a study of T-cell memory formation after mild COVID-19. Germline V gene data show CDR1 as SGHVS and CDR2 as FQNEAQ. Trimming left V 4 bases short and J 5 bases short, with 9 bases between. CDR3 length: 13 residues. TCRdb independently ran MiXCR on the 5' RACE reads; one entry per CDR3 protein. The profile shows some 350,000 distinct CDR3 sequences, 10% to 15% of them singletons. This clonotype has only a few counts. This TCR was sampled from a young man who had mild COVID-19 (a few samples of this study predate the infection). Cell type and time point are not known. The source material was PBMCs or a T cell subset sorted from them (not recorded which). The chain combines TRBV7-8 with TRBJ2-1, with D perhaps matching TRBD2 (5 bases). The CDR3 region is CASSSLVHNEQFF. The CDR3 DNA follows: TGTGCCAGCAGCTCACTAGTACACAATGAGCAGTTCTTC.